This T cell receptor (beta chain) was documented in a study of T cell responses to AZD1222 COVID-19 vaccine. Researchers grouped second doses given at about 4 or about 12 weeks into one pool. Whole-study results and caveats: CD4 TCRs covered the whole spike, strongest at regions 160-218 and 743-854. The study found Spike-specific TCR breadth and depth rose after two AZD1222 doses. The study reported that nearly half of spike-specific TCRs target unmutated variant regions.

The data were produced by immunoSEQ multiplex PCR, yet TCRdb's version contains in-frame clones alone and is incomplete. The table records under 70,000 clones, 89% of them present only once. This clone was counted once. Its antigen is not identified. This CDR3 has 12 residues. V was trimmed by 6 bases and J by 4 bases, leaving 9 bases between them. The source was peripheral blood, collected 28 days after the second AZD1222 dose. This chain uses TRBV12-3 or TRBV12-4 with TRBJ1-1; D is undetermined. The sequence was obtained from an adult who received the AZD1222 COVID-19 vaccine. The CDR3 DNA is TGTGCCAGCAGCCAAGGGATCACTGAAGCTTTCTTT. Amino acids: CASSQGITEAFF.